A single T cell receptor (beta chain) is shown here with its context. The antigen is not known. This sample stems from a study of cytomegalovirus exposure and HLA in healthy donors. Study conclusions and caveats: A classifier reportedly called cytomegalovirus status with high sensitivity and specificity. Later analysis demonstrated an association between a missense DCLRE1C variant and TCR beta V- and J-gene trimming.

A multiplex PCR was run with 60 Vbeta primers and 13 Jbeta primers. Method: immunoSEQ multiplex PCR; TCRdb's copy keeps in-frame clones and lacks some. The table lists under 200,000 clones, 65% to 85% of them singletons. The sample comprised PBMCs. This TCR was sampled from a man aged 50-60 years in good health and CMV-seronegative.

CDR3 amino acids: CASSSRPGVPYEQYF. The DNA for the CDR3 is TGTGCCAGCAGCTCGCGGCCAGGGGTCCCTTACGAGCAGTACTTC. The rearrangement joins TRBV5-6 to TRBJ2-7; D perhaps matches TRBD1 (6 bases). The CDR3 extends over 15 amino acids. Per germline, CDR1 SGHDT and CDR2 YYEEEE. Trimming took 3 bases from V and 4 from J, leaving 17 bases between them.